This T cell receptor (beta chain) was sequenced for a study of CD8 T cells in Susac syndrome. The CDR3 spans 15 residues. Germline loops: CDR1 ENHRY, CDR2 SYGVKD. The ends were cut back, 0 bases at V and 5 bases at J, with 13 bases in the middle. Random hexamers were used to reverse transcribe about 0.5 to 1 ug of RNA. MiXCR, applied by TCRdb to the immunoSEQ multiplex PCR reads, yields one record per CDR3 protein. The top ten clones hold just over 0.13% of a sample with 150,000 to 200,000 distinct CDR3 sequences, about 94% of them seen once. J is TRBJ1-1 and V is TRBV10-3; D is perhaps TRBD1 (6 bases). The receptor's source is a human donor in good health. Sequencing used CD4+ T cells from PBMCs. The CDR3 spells CAISESDRSGTEAFF. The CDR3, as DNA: TGTGCCATCAGTGAGTCGGACAGATCGGGGACTGAAGCTTTCTTT.